Listed below are T cell receptor beta chains from one sample, sequenced in a study of blood T cell repertoires in COVID-19. Sequencing was performed with immunoSEQ multiplex PCR; in TCRdb, only in-frame clones are kept and a portion is missing. The top ten hold roughly 2% of the sample, which has about 160,000 clones, roughly 84% seen once. The sequenced material came from peripheral blood. The receptors here all came from a man aged 70 or older with acute or convalescent COVID-19. The conserved cysteine and the conserved F or W are not part of the CDR3 here. Expanded clones are given a class, and other clones once, few, many or no size at all.

v_gene: TRBV5-8; abundance: -; CDR3aa: ASSFPGTYEQY
v_gene: TRBV6-6; abundance: -; CDR3aa: ASSYGFWGSAYEQY
v_gene: TRBV6-4; abundance: -; CDR3aa: ASSKEGAGGTDTQY
v_gene: TRBV20-1; abundance: -; CDR3aa: SASFGGAGTEAF
v_gene: TRBV6-6; abundance: few; CDR3aa: ASTRQGPNSPLH
v_gene: TRBV5-1; abundance: -; CDR3aa: ASSFGRARGEAF
v_gene: TRBV6-5; abundance: -; CDR3aa: ASSYGPRTGDEQY
v_gene: TRBV10-3; abundance: once; CDR3aa: ATKGGGLADLTDTQY
v_gene: TRBV18; abundance: -; CDR3aa: ASSETTPGNTEAF
v_gene: TRBV5-1; abundance: -; CDR3aa: ASSLRGPGGTEAF
v_gene: TRBV3-1/TRBV3-2; abundance: few; CDR3aa: ASSPPPGPTGERGYT
v_gene: TRBV2; abundance: once; CDR3aa: ASSDGTGAGYGYT
v_gene: TRBV18; abundance: -; CDR3aa: ASSPVTEAF
v_gene: TRBV5-1; abundance: -; CDR3aa: ASSSLAGGYNEQF
v_gene: TRBV6-1; abundance: -; CDR3aa: ASSETGNVYNSPLH
v_gene: TRBV6-5; abundance: -; CDR3aa: ASGARDRGLGEQY
v_gene: TRBV6-1; abundance: -; CDR3aa: ASSDSLGSRYEQY
v_gene: TRBV6-5; abundance: -; CDR3aa: ASSYRQLLGGYT
v_gene: TRBV9; abundance: -; CDR3aa: ASSVGPGDAPGAYEQY
v_gene: TRBV3-1/TRBV3-2; abundance: -; CDR3aa: ASSLPRDSNTGELF
v_gene: TRBV6-2/TRBV6-3; abundance: -; CDR3aa: ASSYSSGGPIITDTQY
v_gene: TRBV5-1; abundance: -; CDR3aa: ASSEGQGYYNEQF
v_gene: TRBV2; abundance: -; CDR3aa: ASTGRGGTATNEKLF
v_gene: TRBV3-1/TRBV3-2; abundance: -; CDR3aa: ASSRGLAGGRNTGELF
v_gene: TRBV18; abundance: -; CDR3aa: ASSPGEVGANVLT
v_gene: TRBV9; abundance: -; CDR3aa: ASSVVWVEQPQH
v_gene: TRBV11-3; abundance: -; CDR3aa: ASSLRDRGTNTGELF
v_gene: TRBV7-9; abundance: -; CDR3aa: ASSLGAGPRRGDEQF
v_gene: TRBV7-2; abundance: -; CDR3aa: ASSLSSGKLF
v_gene: TRBV10-3; abundance: few; CDR3aa: AIEDSRTYGYT
v_gene: TRBV12-3/TRBV12-4; abundance: few; CDR3aa: ASSLGGQGEQF
v_gene: TRBV10-1; abundance: -; CDR3aa: ASSEALAGGGYNEQF
v_gene: TRBV5-4; abundance: once; CDR3aa: ASSLKGSGGIQY
v_gene: TRBV19; abundance: once; CDR3aa: ASSTDRMNTEAF
v_gene: TRBV5-5; abundance: -; CDR3aa: ASSFGPLRGNTEAF
v_gene: TRBV18; abundance: -; CDR3aa: ASSKLNEQF
v_gene: TRBV19; abundance: -; CDR3aa: ASSNRGGQETQY
v_gene: TRBV4-2; abundance: -; CDR3aa: ASSQPRASGGGDTQY
v_gene: TRBV29-1; abundance: few; CDR3aa: SVQEGATEAF
v_gene: TRBV12-5; abundance: -; CDR3aa: ASERGLAYGYT
v_gene: TRBV19; abundance: -; CDR3aa: ASSISTGGGYT
v_gene: TRBV7-9; abundance: -; CDR3aa: ASSFQNEQY
v_gene: TRBV11-1; abundance: -; CDR3aa: ASSLAISWDRGLYEQY
v_gene: TRBV19; abundance: -; CDR3aa: ASSSRGRAVEQF
v_gene: TRBV7-9; abundance: few; CDR3aa: ASSRVVGGEAF
v_gene: TRBV7-8; abundance: -; CDR3aa: ASSHSQRGYEQY